The entry below describes one TCR beta chain. TCRdb ran MiXCR on the 5' RACE reads and lists one entry per CDR3 protein. The sample has approximately 52,000 distinct CDR3 sequences, about 16% seen once. The data were taken from a study of early T cells in non-severe SARS-CoV-2 infection. The CDR3 consists of 18 residues. Per germline, CDR1 MGHRA and CDR2 YSYEKL. J was trimmed by 0 bases and V by 4 bases; bases with no gene match: 5. The source was whole blood, collected at baseline. This sequence originates from an adult who was a healthcare worker with PCR-confirmed SARS-CoV-2 infection or an uninfected control (not recorded which). The rearrangement joins TRBV4-1 to TRBJ2-1; 14 bases are a match to TRBD2. The CDR3 DNA reads as TGCGCCAGCAGCCCGGGACTAGCGGGGGTCAACTCCTACAATGAGCAGTTCTTC. As protein: CASSPGLAGVNSYNEQFF.